The TCR beta chain described here comes from a study of graft-versus-host responses after intestinal transplantation. Background on the study: Isolated intestinal, liver-intestinal, or multivisceral transplants had been given to the recipients. Tacrolimus plus steroids were given to all recipients for roughly three years, preceded by anti-thymocyte globulin induction.

This CDR3 spans 15 amino acids. Germline V CDR1 and CDR2: MNHEY, SVGAGI. V was pared by 0 bases and J by 10 bases, with 15 bases between. Comment on this clone: Its antigen remains unknown.

Profiled with immunoSEQ multiplex PCR; TCRdb holds only in-frame clones, not every one. The sample yields roughly 92,000 clones, roughly 88% seen once. The study's findings and limits: High graft-versus-host to host-versus-graft clonal ratios were found in allografts of patients who had graft-donor T cell macrochimerism.

This specimen was unstimulated CD4+ T cells sorted from spleen or lymph node cells, taken before intestinal transplant. The origin of this receptor is a human donor who received an intestinal transplant. V is TRBV6-5 and J is TRBJ1-4; maybe TRBD1 (6 bases). CDR3 residues: CASSYSTGRGGKLFF. CDR3 nucleotide sequence: TGTGCCAGCAGTTACTCCACAGGGCGAGGGGGAAAACTGTTTTTT.